One sample yielded the 9 T cell receptor beta chains listed below, sequenced in a study of OX40 agonist ivuxolimab in advanced cancers. Library prep was done by the immunoSEQ multiplex PCR assay. Not all clones reach the TCRdb copy of this immuneACCESS table, which keeps in-frame sequences only. Checked studies attribute under half of the gap to unresolved V genes and leave the rest unexplained. Counted in this sample were almost 70,000 clones; approximately 89% of them appeared once. The top ten hold 0.25% to 0.35% of the sample. The sequences come from CD4+ or CD8+ T cells sorted from blood, collected in a trial of the OX40 agonist ivuxolimab. Receptor source: an adult with an advanced solid tumor such as melanoma, head and neck, liver or kidney cancer.

The rearrangement joins TRBV19 to TRBJ2-5; 8 bases line up with TRBD1. The V and J ends lost 5 bases and 5 bases, in that order; junction bases with no gene match: 10. Germline V lookup: CDR1 LNHDA, CDR2 SQIVND (reference sequence). There are 15 residues in the CDR3. Written as DNA, the CDR3 is TGTGCCAGTAGTCCCGCAGGGGGCGCGGGGGAGACCCAGTACTTC. Translation gives CASSPAGGAGETQYF.

Regarding this clone: The junction departs from the called germline gene at one end, perhaps through a read error. V is TRBV7-7 and J is TRBJ2-2; 7 positions agree with TRBD2. CDR3 size: 14 residues. Germline V lookup: CDR1 SSHAT, CDR2 FNYEAQ (reference sequence). The CDR3 nucleotides read TGTGCTAGCAGCTTAAGGGAGGGGACCGGGGAGCTGTTTTTT. This translates into CASSLREGTGELFF.

This chain connects TRBV6-6 to TRBJ2-5; tentative D call: TRBD2 (6 bases). In germline, CDR1 is MNHNY, CDR2 SVGAGI (reference sequence). The CDR3 contains 16 residues. The V end was cut by 4 bases, the J end by 2 bases, with 17 bases between. CDR3 loop: CASSFGGAGAQETQYF. The CDR3 DNA sequence: TGTGCCAGCAGTTTCGGGGGAGCGGGCGCGCAAGAGACCCAGTACTTC.

J is TRBJ2-7 and V is TRBV19; 8 bases align to TRBD1. V trimming: 8 bases; J trimming: 7 bases; junction bases outside the gene matches: 7. CDR3 length: 12 residues. Germline assignment: CDR1 LNHDA and CDR2 SQIVND (reference sequence). The CDR3 DNA sequence: TGTGCCAGTCCCAGGGGGCAGGGGGAGCAGTACTTC. Its protein is CASPRGQGEQYF.

V is TRBV25-1 and J is TRBJ1-1, with D possibly being TRBD1 (6 bases). Germline V gives CDR1 MGHDK, CDR2 SYGVNS. The CDR3 is 15 amino acids. Trimming shortened V by 6 bases and J by 3 bases, and 17 bases separated the two germline ends. The CDR3 nucleotides read TGTGCCAGCAGCCCACACCGGGGGCAGCACACTGAAGCTTTCTTT. As protein: CASSPHRGQHTEAFF.

The rearrangement joins TRBV6-6 to TRBJ2-7, with TRBD2 matching over 10 bases. CDR3 length: 14 amino acids. The V gene's germline CDR1 is MNHNY and CDR2 SVGAGI (reference sequence). The V gene end was trimmed by 4 bases and the J gene end by 5 bases; junction bases not matched to a gene: 5. The CDR3, as DNA: TGTGCCAGCAGTTCTCCGACTAGCGGGCACGAGCAGTACTTC. Its translation is CASSSPTSGHEQYF.

This chain connects TRBV7-3 to TRBJ2-7; 9 bases fit TRBD2. Trimming took 3 bases from V and 0 from J; bases not matched to a gene: 3. This CDR3 is built from 15 residues. From germline, CDR1 is SGHTA and CDR2 FQGTGA. This chain's CDR3 is CASSFLAGPSYEQYF. The CDR3 DNA sequence: TGTGCCAGCAGCTTTCTAGCGGGACCCTCCTACGAGCAGTACTTC.

The chain links TRBV6-6 to TRBJ1-4; TRBD1 matches 8 bases. Losses at the gene ends were 7 bases for V and 5 bases for J; bases not matched to a gene: 6. Germline CDR1 and CDR2: MNHNY and SVGAGI (reference sequence). There are 14 residues in the CDR3. This chain's CDR3 is CASNRQGWNEKLFF. The CDR3 bases are TGTGCCAGCAACCGACAGGGGTGGAATGAAAAACTGTTTTTT.

This clone came up once. The chain combines TRBV18 with TRBJ2-3; D ambiguous. The CDR3 is 15 residues long. The germline V and J ends were trimmed by 1 base and 0 bases, with 8 bases remaining between them. Looked up from germline, CDR1 is KGHSH and CDR2 is LQKENI. The CDR3 DNA reads as TGTGCCAGCTCACCACGGCAGGTGAGCACAGATACGCAGTATTTT. It translates to CASSPRQVSTDTQYF.